A single sample is the source of the 24 T cell receptor beta chains below, sequenced in a study of blood T cell repertoires in COVID-19. This table comes from immunoSEQ multiplex PCR, and its TCRdb copy is limited to in-frame clones, with some not included. The sample has 100,000 or so clones, 86% seen once. Sequencing input: peripheral blood. The receptors originated from an older woman in a cohort sampled during active or convalescent COVID-19.

J is TRBJ2-1 and V is TRBV20-1; D possibly corresponds to TRBD1 (6 bases). V shed 6 bases and J shed 4 bases, with 7 bases lying between them. Germline lookup yields CDR1 DFQATT and CDR2 SNEGSKA (reference sequence). This CDR3 spans 11 amino acids. CDR3 amino acids: CSAGQYNEQFF. The CDR3 DNA is TGCAGTGCCGGACAGTACAATGAGCAGTTCTTC.

The V and J genes are TRBV3-1 (or the pseudogene TRBV3-2) and TRBJ2-2; TRBD2 might be the D (5 bases). The CDR3 runs to 15 residues. Germline assignment: CDR1 LGHDT and CDR2 YNNKEL (reference sequence). V was clipped by 4 bases and J by 3 bases, with 12 bases between them. DNA of the CDR3: TGTGCCAGCAGCCCCCTCGGGGTGGACACCGGGGAGCTGTTTTTT. It encodes CASSPLGVDTGELFF.

The chain couples TRBV6-5 to TRBJ2-7; 7 bases match TRBD1. Germline values: CDR1 MNHEY, CDR2 SVGAGI. V dropped 6 bases and J dropped 3; count of bases not matched to a gene: 5. The CDR3 sequence is 13 residues long. The CDR3 region is CASRTTGFYEQYF. The CDR3 coding sequence is TGTGCCAGCAGAACGACAGGGTTCTACGAGCAGTACTTC.

The chain couples TRBV5-4 to TRBJ2-7, with a weak D call TRBD2 (7 bases). The germline V gene encodes CDR1 SGHNT and CDR2 YYREEE (reference sequence). The CDR3 has 15 amino acids. Trimming shortened V by 0 bases and J by 4 bases, and 14 bases separated the two germline ends. The CDR3 nucleotides read TGTGCCAGCAGCTTGGGAGGCGGGGGCGATTACGAGCAGTACTTC. Encoded protein: CASSLGGGGDYEQYF. Full variable domain (missing parts from reference TRBV5-4 and TRBJ2-7): ETGVTQSPTHLIKTRGQQVTLRCSSQSGHNTVSWYQQALGQGPQFIFQYYREEENGRGNFPPRFSGLQFPNYSSELNVNALELDDSALYLCASSLGGGGDYEQYFGPGTRLTVT.

The V call is TRBV19, the J call TRBJ2-3, with 7 bases lining up with TRBD2. V shed 7 bases and J 6 bases; nucleotides not matched to a gene: 10. Per germline, CDR1 LNHDA and CDR2 SQIVND (reference sequence). The CDR3 contains 14 residues. The CDR3 here is CASTKAGYPDTQYF. Here the CDR3 DNA reads TGTGCCAGTACGAAAGCGGGGTACCCTGATACGCAGTATTTT.

V usage is TRBV5-4 and J usage is TRBJ1-2; no definite D call. Looked up from germline, CDR1 is SGHNT and CDR2 is YYREEE (reference sequence). V lost 4 bases to trimming and J lost 4 bases, with 26 bases between them. CDR3 length equals 18 residues. DNA of the CDR3: TGTGCCAGCAGCCGTCCTTATGATACAGAGGCGCGGGCCTATGGCTACACCTTC. It encodes CASSRPYDTEARAYGYTF.

This clone was recorded a few times. The chain combines TRBV6-6 with TRBJ1-2, with 7 bases that match TRBD1. The CDR3 loop spans 12 amino acids. The V gene's germline CDR1 is MNHNY and CDR2 SVGAGI (reference sequence). The ends lost 5 bases at V and 8 bases at J; junction bases unmatched: 5. In nucleotides, the CDR3 is TGTGCCAGCAGTGCCGACAGGGTGGGCTACACCTTC. Its translation is CASSADRVGYTF.

The chain combines TRBV5-4 with TRBJ2-5; 10 nucleotides align to TRBD2. The trim removed 8 bases at V and 2 bases at J, leaving 9 bases unmatched. CDR1 and CDR2 (germline): SGHNT, YYREEE (reference sequence). The CDR3 has 15 residues. The CDR3 reads CASGLAATTQETQYF. The CDR3 region has the DNA TGTGCCAGTGGACTAGCGGCTACGACACAAGAGACCCAGTACTTC.

The genes are TRBV6-5 and TRBJ1-2, with 7 bases aligning to TRBD1. J was trimmed by 6 bases and V by 6 bases; bases with no gene match: 7. The CDR3 loop spans 13 amino acids. Germline assignment: CDR1 MNHEY and CDR2 SVGAGI. This CDR3 is CASRPDRDNGYTF. In nucleotides, the CDR3 is TGTGCCAGCAGGCCCGACAGGGACAATGGCTACACCTTC.

This rearrangement joins TRBV28 to TRBJ1-5; possible D gene TRBD1, 6 bases. The CDR3 loop spans 15 amino acids. CDR1 is MDHEN and CDR2 is SYDVKM in the germline V gene. Trimming removed 6 bases at V and 0 bases at J, with 12 bases between. CDR3: CASRPTGISNQPQHF. The CDR3, as DNA: TGTGCCAGCAGGCCTACAGGGATTAGCAATCAGCCCCAGCATTTT.

The table lists this clone with a count of one. The chain recombines TRBV7-2 with TRBJ1-5; TRBD1 agrees at 7 bases. The CDR3 consists of 13 residues. J lost 3 bases, V lost 5 bases, and 1 base had no gene match. Germline V gene sequence: CDR1 SGHTA, CDR2 FQGNSA. CDR3 nucleotide sequence: TGTGCCAGCAGCGACAGGGTCAATCAGCCCCAGCATTTT. It codes for CASSDRVNQPQHF.

CDR3 nucleotides: TGTGCCAGCAGTTTAGGGCTGCAGACCCAGTACTTC. This gives the protein CASSLGLQTQYF. V is TRBV28 and J is TRBJ2-5; D gene uncertain. The germline V and J ends were trimmed by 2 bases and 6 bases, with 7 bases remaining between them. CDR3 size: 12 residues. Germline loops: CDR1 MDHEN, CDR2 SYDVKM.

The genes are TRBV19 and TRBJ1-5; tentatively, D is TRBD1 (5 bases). V was cut by 6 bases and J by 7 bases, with 13 bases left in between. The CDR3 has 13 amino acids. Germline CDR1 LNHDA, CDR2 SQIVND (reference sequence). This CDR3 reads CASSGHLGQPQHF. CDR3 coding DNA: TGTGCCAGTAGCGGACATCTAGGGCAGCCCCAGCATTTT.

This rearrangement joins TRBV30 to TRBJ2-1, with D possibly matching TRBD1 (6 bases). Germline assignment: CDR1 GTSNPN and CDR2 SVGIG (reference sequence). CDR3 length: 12 amino acids. V was pared by 3 bases and J by 4 bases, with 7 bases between. The CDR3 region is CAWRDSYNEQFF. CDR3 nucleotide sequence: TGTGCCTGGAGGGACAGTTACAATGAGCAGTTCTTC.

The rearrangement uses TRBV28 and TRBJ1-5; D remains unclear. Germline V lookup: CDR1 MDHEN, CDR2 SYDVKM. V lost 6 bases and J lost 0, with 15 bases in between. CDR3 length equals 16 residues. CDR3 protein: CASSPPYLVSNQPQHF. CDR3 coding DNA: TGTGCCAGCAGCCCACCCTATTTAGTTAGCAATCAGCCCCAGCATTTT.

The chain joins TRBV5-5 to TRBJ2-1; TRBD2 might be the D (6 bases). The germline V gene has CDR1 SGHKS and CDR2 YYEKEE (reference sequence). The CDR3 is 15 residues long. Between the trimmed V and J ends, which lost 0 bases and 5 bases, there was a span of 12 bases. The DNA for the CDR3 is TGTGCCAGCAGCTTGGGGGGAGGCACCCACAATGAGCAGTTCTTC. This translates into CASSLGGGTHNEQFF.

The chain is built from TRBV11-3 and TRBJ2-1; D is unclear. V dropped 4 bases and J dropped 7 bases, with 11 bases sitting between them. Per the germline V gene, CDR1 is SGHNT and CDR2 is YENEEA. This CDR3 comprises 13 residues. CDR3 in DNA: TGTGCCAGCAGCTCTCAGCTGACAAATGAGCAGTTCTTC. Amino acid sequence: CASSSQLTNEQFF.

V is TRBV2 and J is TRBJ2-2; 10 bases align to TRBD1. The trim removed 5 bases at V and 3 bases at J, leaving 6 bases unmatched. Germline CDR1 is SNHLY and CDR2 is FYNNEI. This CDR3 is built from 16 residues. CDR3 loop: CASSRGGQGYTGELFF. CDR3 nucleotides: TGTGCCAGCAGTAGGGGGGGACAGGGGTACACCGGGGAGCTGTTTTTT.

This clone was counted a single time. This sequence joins TRBV6-5 and TRBJ2-5; maybe TRBD2 (5 bases). Trimming shortened V by 0 bases and J by 7 bases, and 12 bases separated the two germline ends. The CDR3 length is 14 residues. CDR1 and CDR2 (germline): MNHEY, SVGAGI. The CDR3 bases are TGTGCCAGCAGTTACTCGGAGGACGAAGGGACCCAGTACTTC. Translated: CASSYSEDEGTQYF.

This sequence joins TRBV29-1 and TRBJ2-1, with TRBD2 matching 7 bases. The CDR3 totals 14 residues. Germline V CDR1 and CDR2: SQVTM, ANQGSEA. J was trimmed by 8 bases and V by 5 bases; bases with no gene match: 12. The CDR3 loop reads CSVRAGAWLDEQFF. DNA of the CDR3: TGCAGCGTTAGGGCGGGAGCATGGTTGGATGAGCAGTTCTTC.

The chain links TRBV6-2 or TRBV6-3 to TRBJ1-5; TRBD1 matches at 9 bases. Looked up from germline, CDR1 is MNHEY and CDR2 is SVGEGT. The CDR3 is made up of 15 amino acids. Trimming at V came to 4 bases and at J to 7 bases, leaving 8 bases not matched to a gene. The CDR3 coding sequence is TGTGCCAGCAGTTTAACACAGGGGGCAACACAGCCCCAGCATTTT. Translation gives CASSLTQGATQPQHF.

This rearrangement joins TRBV11-3 to TRBJ2-1; 11 bases align to TRBD2. V trimming: 2 bases; J trimming: 5 bases; junction bases outside the gene matches: 2. The CDR3 loop spans 15 amino acids. CDR1 and CDR2 from the germline V gene are SGHNT and YENEEA. The CDR3 DNA is TGTGCCAGCAGCTTACGACTAGCGGGAAACAATGAGCAGTTCTTC. It translates to CASSLRLAGNNEQFF.

The rearrangement joins TRBV19 to TRBJ1-1, with D uncertain. V lost 3 bases and J lost 5, with 10 bases in between. CDR1 is LNHDA, CDR2 SQIVND, per germline (reference sequence). The CDR3 sequence is 13 residues long. CDR3 residues: CASSMVELTEAFF. In DNA form, the CDR3 reads TGTGCCAGTAGTATGGTGGAGTTAACTGAAGCTTTCTTT.

This clone was seen only a few times. This chain joins TRBV7-9 and TRBJ2-7; the D gene is possibly TRBD2 (6 bases). Per the germline V gene, CDR1 is SEHNR and CDR2 is FQNEAQ (reference sequence). V was clipped by 3 bases and J by 2 bases, with 11 bases between them. The CDR3 extends over 14 amino acids. The CDR3 here is CASSFGGRAYEQYF. CDR3 bases: TGTGCCAGCAGCTTCGGGGGTCGAGCCTACGAGCAGTACTTC.